This record covers a single T cell receptor (beta chain). Its specificity is not known. Germline V CDR1 and CDR2: SGHNT, YYREEE (reference sequence). The CDR3 length is 15 residues. V was cut by 4 bases and J by 5 bases, with 15 bases left in between. These data belong to a study of T cells in narcolepsy. Sequenced by immunoSEQ multiplex PCR; TCRdb stores in-frame clones only, minus some. The sample records around 20,000 clones, around 83% being singletons. Findings and limits, study-wide: Reportedly, autoreactive clonotypes were serially detected in patients' blood but not controls'.

This rearrangement joins TRBV5-4 to TRBJ2-2, with a weak D call TRBD2 (5 bases). The source of this sequence is a human donor in good health. The sequencing input was memory (CD45RA-) CD4+ T cells from blood. CDR3 sequence reads: CASSRDRTGTGELFF. CDR3 nucleotides: TGTGCCAGCAGCCGTGACCGGACGGGAACCGGGGAGCTGTTTTTT.